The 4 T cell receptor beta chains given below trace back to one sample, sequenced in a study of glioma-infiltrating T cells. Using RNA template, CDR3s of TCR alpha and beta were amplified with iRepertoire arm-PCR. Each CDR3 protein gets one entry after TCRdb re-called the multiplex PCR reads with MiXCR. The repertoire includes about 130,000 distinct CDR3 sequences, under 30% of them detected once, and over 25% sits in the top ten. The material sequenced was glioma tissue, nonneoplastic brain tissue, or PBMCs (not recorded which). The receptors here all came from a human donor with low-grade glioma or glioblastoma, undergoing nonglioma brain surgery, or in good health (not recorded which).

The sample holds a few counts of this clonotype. The CDR3: CASSQVGRSETQYF. DNA for the CDR3: TGTGCCAGCAGCCAAGTGGGGCGGTCAGAGACCCAGTACTTC. This sequence joins TRBV3-1 and TRBJ2-5; perhaps TRBD1 as D (5 bases). This CDR3 has 14 residues. With 1 base removed from V and 4 bases from J, the gap between germline ends came to 10 bases. The germline gives CDR1 LGHDT, CDR2 YNNKEL (reference sequence).

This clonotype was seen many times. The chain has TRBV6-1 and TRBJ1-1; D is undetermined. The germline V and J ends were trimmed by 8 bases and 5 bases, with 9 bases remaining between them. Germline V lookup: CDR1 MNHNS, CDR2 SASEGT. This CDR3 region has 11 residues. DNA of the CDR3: TGTGCCAGCGGAATGGAGACTGAAGCTTTCTTT. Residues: CASGMETEAFF.

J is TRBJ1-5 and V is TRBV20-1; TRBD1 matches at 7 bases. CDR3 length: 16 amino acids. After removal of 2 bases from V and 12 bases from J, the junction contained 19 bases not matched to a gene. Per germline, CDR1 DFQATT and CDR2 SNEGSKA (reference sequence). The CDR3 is CSARLRDSRTLGHQHF. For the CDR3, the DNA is TGCAGTGCTAGACTAAGGGACAGTCGAACACTGGGTCACCAGCATTTT.

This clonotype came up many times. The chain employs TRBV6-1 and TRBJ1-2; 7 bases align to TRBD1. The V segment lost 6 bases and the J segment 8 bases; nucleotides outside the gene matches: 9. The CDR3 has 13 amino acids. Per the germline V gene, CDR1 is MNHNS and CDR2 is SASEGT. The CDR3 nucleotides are TGTGCCAGCAGGGCCGGGACAGTCGGCGGCTACACCTTC. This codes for CASRAGTVGGYTF.